Presented here are 30 T cell receptor beta chains from one specimen sequenced in a study of T cells in tuberculosis. As for time point: new active TB diagnosis, blood taken before or within 7 days of starting treatment. Repertoires were generated with immunoSEQ multiplex PCR, while TCRdb's copy carries only in-frame clones and drops some. The sample has about 34,000 clones; 80% to 95% are singletons. Specimen: PBMCs, collected at tuberculosis diagnosis. Receptors originate from an adult with tuberculosis.

The rearrangement links TRBV27 to TRBJ1-2, with TRBD1 as a possible D gene (6 bases). Trimming took off 4 bases at V and 5 bases at J, with 17 bases between the two ends. Germline loops: CDR1 MNHEY, CDR2 SMNVEV (reference sequence). The CDR3 spans 15 residues. In nucleotides, the CDR3 is TGTGCCAGCAGTTCAACAGGGTCCTCGGCGTATGGCTACACCTTC. Protein product: CASSSTGSSAYGYTF.

J is TRBJ2-1 and V is TRBV27, with TRBD1 as a possible D gene (6 bases). Germline values: CDR1 MNHEY, CDR2 SMNVEV (reference sequence). V was shortened by 5 bases and J by 7 bases, with 18 bases between the two germline ends. This CDR3 has 15 residues. CDR3 sequence reads: CASSMLGDTGNEQFF. CDR3 bases: TGTGCCAGCAGTATGTTAGGGGACACGGGGAATGAGCAGTTCTTC.

The chain links TRBV27 to TRBJ2-5, with TRBD2 identical over 8 bases. The CDR3 length is 14 residues. The V gene's germline CDR1 is MNHEY and CDR2 SMNVEV (reference sequence). The V and J ends lost 5 bases and 2 bases, in that order; junction bases with no gene match: 4. CDR3 coding DNA: TGTGCCAGCAGTCCACTAGCGGCTCAAGAGACCCAGTACTTC. Amino acid sequence: CASSPLAAQETQYF.

The J gene is TRBJ1-6, the V gene TRBV7-8, with D perhaps TRBD1 (6 bases). Germline CDR1 and CDR2: SGHVS and FQNEAQ. V lost 5 bases to trimming and J lost 6 bases, with 23 bases between them. There are 18 residues in the CDR3. This chain's CDR3 is CASSRKTGTKDSNSPLHF. For the CDR3, the DNA is TGTGCCAGCAGCCGGAAAACCGGGACAAAGGACAGTAATTCACCCCTCCACTTT.

The chain joins TRBV7-8 to TRBJ2-1; 10 bases fit TRBD1. V lost 0 bases, J lost 15 bases, and 5 bases stayed unmatched. Germline V gene lookup returns CDR1 SGHVS and CDR2 FQNEAQ. The CDR3 is 13 residues long. The CDR3 DNA reads TGTGCCAGCAGCTTAGCCCGGGACAGGGGTACGTTCTTC. Amino acids: CASSLARDRGTFF.

This chain connects TRBV30 to TRBJ2-3; 7 positions agree with TRBD2. The germline V gene encodes CDR1 GTSNPN and CDR2 SVGIG (reference sequence). This CDR3 is 16 amino acids long. Trimming removed 0 bases from V and 3 bases from J; junction bases left unmatched: 9. Here the CDR3 DNA reads TGTGCCTGGAGTGTTGGTGGGAGGGCCTCAACAGATACGCAGTATTTT. Translating it yields CAWSVGGRASTDTQYF. The whole variable domain, remainder taken from reference TRBV30 and TRBJ2-3, is SQTIHQWPATLVQPVGSPLSLECTVEGTSNPNLYWYRQAAGRGLQLLFYSVGIGQISSEVPQNLSASRPQDRQFILSSKKLLLSDSGFYLCAWSVGGRASTDTQYFGPGTRLTVL.

The chain is built from TRBV10-3 and TRBJ2-1; 8 bases agree with TRBD2. Germline trimming cut 6 bases from V and 7 bases from J; bases unmatched to any gene: 11. The CDR3 runs 15 residues. Germline CDR1 and CDR2: ENHRY and SYGVKD. DNA for the CDR3: TGTGCCATCAGGGTTAGCGGGACGACCCATAATGAGCAGTTCTTC. Translation: CAIRVSGTTHNEQFF.

The chain combines TRBV2 with TRBJ1-1; D remains ambiguous. The CDR3 length is 13 residues. Germline loops: CDR1 SNHLY, CDR2 FYNNEI. The germline V and J ends were trimmed by 5 bases and 2 bases, with 9 bases remaining between them. As DNA, the CDR3 is TGTGCCAGCAGTAAGCTATATAACACTGAAGCTTTCTTT. This encodes CASSKLYNTEAFF.

The chain carries TRBV5-1 and TRBJ1-1, with D possibly TRBD1 on 5 matching bases. V lost 0 bases, J lost 3 bases, and 6 bases lay in between. This CDR3 has 13 amino acids. Germline CDR1 SGHRS, CDR2 YFSETQ. CDR3 in DNA: TGCGCCAGCAGCTTGGAACAGGACACTGAAGCTTTCTTT. It yields the protein CASSLEQDTEAFF. Based on the CDR3 plus reference TRBV5-1 and TRBJ1-1, the full variable domain is KAGVTQTPRYLIKTRGQQVTLSCSPISGHRSVSWYQQTPGQGLQFLFEYFSETQRNKGNFPGRFSGRQFSNSRSEMNVSTLELGDSALYLCASSLEQDTEAFFGQGTRLTVV.

This CDR3 is CASSIFPGQGIETQYF. CDR3 in DNA: TGTGCCAGTAGTATTTTTCCGGGACAGGGGATAGAGACCCAGTACTTC. V and J are TRBV19 and TRBJ2-5, with 10 bases that match TRBD1. Germline V gene sequence: CDR1 LNHDA, CDR2 SQIVND (reference sequence). The CDR3 runs 16 residues. V trimming: 3 bases; J trimming: 4 bases; junction bases outside the gene matches: 8. Complete variable domain (other parts from reference TRBV19 and TRBJ2-5): DGGITQSPKYLFRKEGQNVTLSCEQNLNHDAMYWYRQDPGQGLRLIYYSQIVNDFQKGDIAEGYSVSREKKESFPLTVTSAQKNPTAFYLCASSIFPGQGIETQYFGPGTRLLVL.

The gene calls are TRBV2 and TRBJ2-7, with D maybe TRBD1 (5 bases). The CDR3 sequence is 14 residues long. Looked up from germline, CDR1 is SNHLY and CDR2 is FYNNEI. V was trimmed by 8 bases and J by 0 bases, leaving 14 bases between them. The CDR3 DNA sequence: TGTGCCAGCGGGGCCCTAGACGGCTCCTACGAGCAGTACTTC. It yields the protein CASGALDGSYEQYF.

The V call is TRBV5-1, the J call TRBJ2-1, with D perhaps matching TRBD2 (5 bases). The CDR3 loop spans 17 amino acids. Trimming removed 0 bases from V and 9 bases from J, with 22 bases in between. Germline assignment: CDR1 SGHRS and CDR2 YFSETQ. In nucleotides, the CDR3 is TGCGCCAGCAGCTTGGAAGTATACGAGGGAGTTAAAAGTGAGCAGTTCTTC. Translated: CASSLEVYEGVKSEQFF.

This sequence joins TRBV11-2 and TRBJ1-2, with D maybe TRBD1 (5 bases). The CDR3 has 16 residues. Germline V gene sequence: CDR1 SGHAT, CDR2 FQNNGV. V shed 5 bases and J shed 2 bases, with 18 bases lying between them. For the CDR3, the DNA is TGTGCCAGCAGCCATGGGGGAGGGCAGGGCAACTATGGCTACACCTTC. Translating gives CASSHGGGQGNYGYTF.

The chain employs TRBV6-1 and TRBJ1-5, with D tentatively TRBD1 (5 bases). V was clipped by 6 bases and J by 7 bases, with 13 bases between them. This CDR3 spans 13 amino acids. CDR1 and CDR2 (germline): MNHNS, SASEGT. CDR3 nucleotide sequence: TGTGCCAGCAGCAGTAAGACAGAACAGCCCCAGCATTTT. Protein: CASSSKTEQPQHF.

V usage is TRBV4-1 and J usage is TRBJ2-7, with 11 bases aligning to TRBD1. This CDR3 is built from 17 residues. Germline lookup yields CDR1 MGHRA and CDR2 YSYEKL. Losses at the gene ends were 1 base for V and 4 bases for J; bases not matched to a gene: 9. The CDR3 sequence: CASSQGPGTGGEYEQYF. The CDR3 DNA follows: TGCGCCAGCAGCCAAGGGCCCGGGACAGGGGGAGAATACGAGCAGTACTTC.

This chain joins TRBV23-1 and TRBJ2-1; 8 bases agree with TRBD2. TRBV23-1 carries the ORF label, with uncertain function. J lost 5 bases, V lost 3 bases, and 15 bases had no gene match. The CDR3 sequence is 18 residues long. CDR3 in amino acids: CASSQSGFARGLDNEQFF. CDR3 nucleotide sequence: TGCGCCAGCAGTCAGTCTGGATTCGCGCGGGGACTAGACAATGAGCAGTTCTTC.

The chain combines TRBV4-1 with TRBJ2-3; 9 positions agree with TRBD2. V shed 1 base and J 2 bases; nucleotides not matched to a gene: 4. The length of the CDR3 is 16 residues. CDR1 MGHRA and CDR2 YSYEKL come from the germline V gene. The CDR3 nucleotides read TGCGCCAGCAGCCAAGGTCTAGCGGGACCCACAGATACGCAGTATTTT. This codes for CASSQGLAGPTDTQYF.

The rearrangement joins TRBV27 to TRBJ1-2; D is unresolved. CDR1 and CDR2 (germline): MNHEY, SMNVEV (reference sequence). V was trimmed by 4 bases and J by 5 bases, leaving 14 bases between them. This CDR3 contains 14 residues. Here the CDR3 reads CASSSMGGDYGYTF. CDR3 DNA sequence: TGTGCCAGCAGTTCGATGGGCGGGGATTATGGCTACACCTTC.

The chain combines TRBV2 with TRBJ1-2, with TRBD1 matching over 7 bases. The trim removed 7 bases at V and 0 bases at J, leaving 5 bases unmatched. Germline V gene lookup returns CDR1 SNHLY and CDR2 FYNNEI. This CDR3 has 14 amino acids. The CDR3 DNA reads as TGTGCCAGCACATGGGACAGCGCTAACTATGGCTACACCTTC. Its translation is CASTWDSANYGYTF.

V gene TRBV18 combines with J gene TRBJ2-5; the D gene is possibly TRBD2 (7 bases). The V gene lost 2 bases and the J gene lost 6 bases, with 16 bases spanning the gap. Germline loops: CDR1 KGHSH, CDR2 LQKENI. The length of the CDR3 is 15 residues. CDR3 amino acids: CASSPLGGPEKTQYF. The CDR3 nucleotides read TGTGCCAGCTCACCATTGGGGGGGCCGGAAAAGACCCAGTACTTC.

The chain links TRBV19 to TRBJ1-5; no definite D call. The CDR3 runs 14 residues. Between the trimmed V and J ends, which lost 5 bases and 4 bases, there was a span of 12 bases. Germline loops: CDR1 LNHDA, CDR2 SQIVND (reference sequence). CDR3 DNA sequence: TGTGCCAGTAGTCTCACAGCTACTAATCAGCCCCAGCATTTT. Residues: CASSLTATNQPQHF.

This sequence joins TRBV27 and TRBJ2-5; D unclear. CDR1 and CDR2 (germline): MNHEY, SMNVEV (reference sequence). The length of the CDR3 is 12 residues. Trimming stripped 5 bases from V and 7 bases from J, with 11 bases between. The CDR3 bases are TGTGCCAGCAGTCCCTCCTCCGTGACCCAGTACTTC. The encoded protein is CASSPSSVTQYF.

The chain recombines TRBV4-1 with TRBJ1-4; 8 nucleotides line up with TRBD1. Germline V gene sequence: CDR1 MGHRA, CDR2 YSYEKL. The V and J ends lost 3 bases and 3 bases, in that order; junction bases with no gene match: 6. The CDR3 sequence is 16 residues long. CDR3 loop: CASSHSQGAANEKLFF. In DNA, the CDR3 is TGCGCCAGCAGCCATAGTCAGGGGGCGGCTAATGAAAAACTGTTTTTT.

V and J are TRBV6-5 and TRBJ1-1; 12 positions match TRBD1. Germline V gene sequence: CDR1 MNHEY, CDR2 SVGAGI. V lost 4 bases and J lost 8; bases outside the gene matches: 8. This CDR3 spans 15 amino acids. The CDR3 loop is CASSWTGTGGQEAFF. Written as DNA, the CDR3 is TGTGCCAGCAGTTGGACCGGGACAGGGGGCCAGGAAGCTTTCTTT.

Regarding this clone: The sample holds other DNA sequences that translate to the same CDR3. The chain's CDR3 is CASSGQGNQPQHF. DNA of the CDR3: TGTGCCAGCTCAGGACAGGGAAATCAGCCCCAGCATTTT. The chain carries TRBV18 and TRBJ1-5; TRBD1 aligns across 8 bases. The CDR3 is made up of 13 amino acids. CDR1 and CDR2 (germline): KGHSH, LQKENI. The J segment lost 4 bases and the V segment lost 5 bases, leaving 1 base of the junction unmatched.

The rearrangement joins TRBV18 to TRBJ1-1; 8 bases are a match to TRBD1. V shed 4 bases, J shed 1 base, and the junction held 2 bases outside the gene matches. Germline V gene data show CDR1 as KGHSH and CDR2 as LQKENI. The CDR3 totals 14 residues. The CDR3 nucleotides are TGTGCCAGCTCACTGGGGACAGGGAACACTGAAGCTTTCTTT. As protein: CASSLGTGNTEAFF.

V is TRBV5-6 and J is TRBJ2-2; possibly TRBD2 for D (5 bases). The CDR3 length is 16 residues. The germline V gene encodes CDR1 SGHDT and CDR2 YYEEEE. The V end was cut by 2 bases, the J end by 3 bases, with 14 bases between. CDR3 loop: CASSFRRGSDTGELFF. DNA of the CDR3: TGTGCCAGCAGCTTTCGCCGCGGGTCGGACACCGGGGAGCTGTTTTTT.

The V and J genes are TRBV28 and TRBJ2-3; TRBD2 matches at 9 bases. The CDR3 has 17 residues. Germline V CDR1 and CDR2: MDHEN, SYDVKM. Trimming cost V 4 bases and J 0 bases; bases outside gene matches: 8. The CDR3 here is CASSWRSGSPSTDTQYF. In DNA, the CDR3 is TGTGCCAGCAGTTGGCGTAGCGGGAGCCCTAGCACAGATACGCAGTATTTT.

The rearrangement uses TRBV6-5 and TRBJ1-2, with TRBD1 as a possible D gene (5 bases). The CDR3 runs 14 residues. From germline, CDR1 is MNHEY and CDR2 SVGAGI. With 0 bases removed from V and 7 bases from J, the gap between germline ends came to 12 bases. The CDR3 reads CASSYSMWGSGYTF. In DNA form, the CDR3 reads TGTGCCAGCAGTTACTCGATGTGGGGCAGTGGCTACACCTTC.

CDR3 amino acids: CASSGLASLTDTQYF. CDR3 nucleotide sequence: TGTGCCAGCAGTGGCCTAGCGAGCCTCACAGATACGCAGTATTTT. V and J are TRBV6-1 and TRBJ2-3, with a weak D call TRBD2 (6 bases). V was shortened by 4 bases and J by 2 bases, with 13 bases between the two germline ends. The CDR3 spans 15 residues. Germline lookup yields CDR1 MNHNS and CDR2 SASEGT.